A selection of T cell receptor beta chains follows, all from one sample in a study of metastatic and nonmetastatic thyroid tumors. TCRdb reprocessed the PCR reads via MiXCR. The repertoire includes roughly 34,000 clones, about a third of them detected once, and roughly 20% sits in the top ten. The source material was tumor tissue. The receptor set was obtained from a female donor with papillary thyroid cancer or a benign thyroid nodule (not recorded which). Some clones in this sample may be carry-over from other donors' samples. The CDR3 runs from the conserved cysteine through the conserved F or W. A D gene is named only where the DNA matches it firmly. The size field is filled for only some rows; it gives once, few, many or a size class.

TRBV7-2	TRBD1	TRBJ1-2	.	TGTGCCAGCAGCTTCGGGGGACAGGGGTTGGGCTACACCTTC	CASSFGGQGLGYTF
TRBV7-9	.	TRBJ2-7	few	TGTGCCAGCAGCTTAAAACCCTACGAGCAGTACTTC	CASSLKPYEQYF
TRBV27	.	TRBJ1-6	.	TGTGCCAGCAGTTCTGACGTTGGAGTTCCCCTCCACTTT	CASSSDVGVPLHF
TRBV12-5	.	TRBJ1-1	few	TGTGCTAGTGCCCTGGGACTACCTGGAGCTTTCTTT	CASALGLPGAFF
TRBV27	TRBD1	TRBJ1-5	.	TGTGCCAGCAGTTCGAGACAGGGGTTGTTGCGGCCCCAGCATTTT	CASSSRQGLLRPQHF
TRBV5-1	TRBD1	TRBJ2-7	.	TGCGCCAGCAGCTTGGAGGGGGCGGGCGAGCAGTACTTC	CASSLEGAGEQYF
TRBV6-6	.	TRBJ2-7	few	TGTGCCAGCAGTTCTCAGGAATCCTACGAGCAGTACTTC	CASSSQESYEQYF
TRBV28	TRBD2	TRBJ2-5	.	TGTGCCACTCGAGCGGGAGGGGAGACCCAGTACTTC	CATRAGGETQYF
TRBV6-1	.	TRBJ2-2	few	TGTGCCAGCAGTCACGAGGCGGGCAGGAACACCGGGGAGCTGTTTTTT	CASSHEAGRNTGELFF
TRBV7-9	TRBD1	TRBJ2-7	.	TGTGCCAGCAGCCCTGGACAGGGTAGATGGAACGAGCAGTACTTC	CASSPGQGRWNEQYF
TRBV7-2	.	TRBJ2-5	few	TGTGCCAGCAGCTTAGCTCAAGAGACCCAGTACTTC	CASSLAQETQYF
TRBV6-6	.	TRBJ1-2	few	TGTGCCAGCAGCTACGGGGGTAACTATGGCTACACCTTC	CASSYGGNYGYTF
TRBV28	TRBD2	TRBJ2-3	few	TGTGCCAGCGAGCGGGAGCTCAGAGATACGCAGTATTTT	CASERELRDTQYF
TRBV3-1	.	TRBJ1-2	.	TGTGCCAGCAGACACAGGGATAACTATGGCTACACCTTC	CASRHRDNYGYTF
TRBV6-1	.	TRBJ2-5	.	TGTGCCAGCAGTGAAGTCTGGGGAGAGACCCAGTACTTC	CASSEVWGETQYF
TRBV6-1	.	TRBJ1-3	few	TGTGCCAGCAGCAGGACAGTCTCTGGAAACACCATATATTTT	CASSRTVSGNTIYF
TRBV6-1	.	TRBJ2-7	.	TGTGCCAGCAGGACGACCGGGACCGCATCCTACTACGAGCAGTACTTC	CASRTTGTASYYEQYF
TRBV6-2/TRBV6-3	TRBD1	TRBJ1-2	few	TGTGCCAGCTACAGGACAGGGTGGACCTATGGCTACACCTTC	CASYRTGWTYGYTF
TRBV5-1	TRBD1	TRBJ2-3	few	TGCGCCAGCAGCCCTGGACAGGGGTTGGATACGCAGTATTTT	CASSPGQGLDTQYF
TRBV6-6	TRBD2	TRBJ2-7	.	TGTGCCAGCAGTTACTCTACCGGGACTAGTTTGTACGAGCAGTACTTC	CASSYSTGTSLYEQYF
TRBV12-3/TRBV12-4	.	TRBJ1-5	few	TGTGCCAGCAGTTTCTCCAATAATCAGCCCCAGCATTTT	CASSFSNNQPQHF
TRBV6-1	.	TRBJ1-6	.	TGCGCCATGCGATCTAGGTCCTATAATTCACCCCTCCACTTT	CAMRSRSYNSPLHF
TRBV10-3	.	TRBJ1-2	.	TGTGCAACATACGGGGCACAGGGCTTTGGCTACACCTTC	CATYGAQGFGYTF
TRBV6-4	TRBD1	TRBJ2-1	.	TGTGCCAGCAGTCCGGGACAGGGGTTTGATTCCAATGAGCAGTTCTTC	CASSPGQGFDSNEQFF
TRBV6-1	.	TRBJ2-1	.	TGTGCCACCGAGGGTAGCGGTAATGAGCAGTTCTTC	CATEGSGNEQFF
TRBV28	TRBD1	TRBJ2-7	many	TGTGCCAGCAGTTTAATACTCAGGGGGACAGGCATCCTCAACTACGAGCAGTACTTC	CASSLILRGTGILNYEQYF
TRBV7-6	TRBD2	TRBJ2-1	.	TGTGCCAGCAGTAGCAGCGGGGGGGTCTCGAAGGATTACAATGAGCAGTTCTTC	CASSSSGGVSKDYNEQFF
TRBV11-2	TRBD2	TRBJ2-7	.	TGTGCCAGCAGATGGCTGGCGGGGGGAGGCGAGCAGTACTTC	CASRWLAGGGEQYF
TRBV7-9	.	TRBJ2-7	few	TGTGCCAGCAGCTTCCTTGGACTCTACGAGCAGTACTTC	CASSFLGLYEQYF
TRBV6-1	.	TRBJ1-2	few	TGTGCCAGCAGTGAAAAATCTCCTTATGGCTACACCTTC	CASSEKSPYGYTF
TRBV25-1	.	TRBJ2-7	few	TGTGCCAGCACAGGGAGAACGTACGAGCAGTACTTC	CASTGRTYEQYF
TRBV6-1	.	TRBJ1-3	few	TGTGCCAGCCTTAACTCTGGAAACACCATATATTTT	CASLNSGNTIYF
TRBV2	TRBD2	TRBJ2-6	.	TGTGCCAGCAGTGCGGGACTAGCGGGGGCCCGCTCTGGGGCCAACGTCCTGACTTTC	CASSAGLAGARSGANVLTF
TRBV2	TRBD2	TRBJ2-5	few	TGTGCCAGCAAGACTAGCGAGGCGGGGACCCAGTACTTC	CASKTSEAGTQYF
TRBV28	.	TRBJ2-7	.	TGTGCCACCTCCCTTCCCTCCTACGAGCAGTACTTC	CATSLPSYEQYF
TRBV11-2	TRBD1	TRBJ1-3	.	TGTGCCAGCAGCCCGGTGCCACAGGGGGCTGGAAACACCATATATTTT	CASSPVPQGAGNTIYF
TRBV6-1	TRBD2	TRBJ2-3	.	TGTGCCAGCAGTGAACTAGCGGGAGCAGATACGCAGTATTTT	CASSELAGADTQYF
TRBV6-1	.	TRBJ2-1	.	TGTGCCAGCTTCAAAGGGGGGGAGGGAAATGAGCAGTTCTTC	CASFKGGEGNEQFF
TRBV4-1	.	TRBJ1-3	.	TGCGCCAGCAGCCAAGGTCCGGGGAACTCTGGAAACACCATATATTTT	CASSQGPGNSGNTIYF
TRBV20-1	.	TRBJ2-7	.	TGCAGTGCTACCGCCCGTAATTATTACGAGCAGTACTTC	CSATARNYYEQYF
TRBV3-1	.	TRBJ1-2	.	TGTGCCAGCAGCCAAGGACCCGGTCTAACCTTC	CASSQGPGLTF
TRBV19	TRBD2	TRBJ2-2	.	TGTGCCAGTAGTCAGTCGGGAGGCACCGGGGAGCTGTTTTTT	CASSQSGGTGELFF
TRBV10-1	.	TRBJ2-7	few	TGCGCCAGCAGTGAGGGGGAAAGCTCCTACGAGCAGTACTTC	CASSEGESSYEQYF
TRBV20-1	TRBD2	TRBJ2-7	.	TGCAGTGCTAGAGGGGCCCCCGGACTAGCGCCCGCCTACGAGCAGTACTTC	CSARGAPGLAPAYEQYF
TRBV28	TRBD2	TRBJ2-3	.	TGTGCCAGTCCTCCGGGGTGGGGACTAGCCCCCGATACGCAGTATTTT	CASPPGWGLAPDTQYF
TRBV5-1	TRBD2	TRBJ2-3	.	TGCGCCAGCAGCCCTCTTGTTAGCGGGTACACAGATACGCAGTATTTT	CASSPLVSGYTDTQYF
TRBV6-2/TRBV6-3	TRBD1	TRBJ2-7	few	TGTGCCAGCAGTTACGGGACAGGGGCCTACGAGCAGTACTTC	CASSYGTGAYEQYF
TRBV6-1	.	TRBJ2-7	.	TGTGCCAGCAGTGAACTAGCGAACTACGAGCAGTACTTC	CASSELANYEQYF
TRBV27	.	TRBJ2-2	.	TGTGCCAGCAGTCTCAAGGGGTTCACCGGGGAGCTGTTTTTT	CASSLKGFTGELFF
TRBV6-1	TRBD2	TRBJ2-7	few	TGTGCCAGCAGGCGGGAGGCAGTCGCCTCCTACGAGCAGTACTTC	CASRREAVASYEQYF
TRBV20-1	.	TRBJ2-7	.	TGCAGTGCCCCGCGACAGTGGCCCGCCTACGAGCAGTACTTC	CSAPRQWPAYEQYF
TRBV19	.	TRBJ1-1	.	TGTGCCAGTACTACAAGGGGGACATCAGGCATGAACACTGAAGCTTTCTTT	CASTTRGTSGMNTEAFF
TRBV6-1	.	TRBJ1-2	.	TGTGCCAGCAGGACCCGAGACAGCCCCTATGGCTACACCTTC	CASRTRDSPYGYTF
TRBV11-1	.	TRBJ1-2	.	TGTACCAGCAGCCCAAGTGGTGGCGGCGGGGCTGGAGGCTACACCTTC	CTSSPSGGGGAGGYTF